One sample yielded the 2 T cell receptor beta chains listed below, sequenced in a study of CD8+ T cells in alopecia areata. Treatment: oral pan-JAK inhibitor, 5-10 mg twice daily. cDNA serving as the sequencing template came from extracted, reverse transcribed RNA. Here immunoSEQ multiplex PCR was the method, and the copy in TCRdb shows in-frame clones only, minus some. The sample includes around 140,000 clones, around 50% of them seen just once. Specimen: CD8+ T cells sorted from blood, collected at week 4, from a patient treated with tofacitinib. All receptors come from a human donor with alopecia areata.

The chain links TRBV4-1 to TRBJ2-1; D unclear. The CDR3 contains 15 residues. Germline lookup yields CDR1 MGHRA and CDR2 YSYEKL. The germline V and J ends were trimmed by 2 bases and 0 bases, with 8 bases remaining between them. The CDR3 sequence: CASSQRASSYNEQFF. Here the CDR3 DNA reads TGCGCCAGCAGCCAACGGGCAAGCTCCTACAATGAGCAGTTCTTC.

The V call is TRBV29-1, the J call TRBJ2-2; D call uncertain. CDR1 is SQVTM, CDR2 ANQGSEA, per germline. Trimming shortened V by 4 bases and J by 2 bases, and 5 bases separated the two germline ends. The CDR3 consists of 12 residues. CDR3 sequence (DNA): TGCAGCGTTGTCTCAAACACCGGGGAGCTGTTTTTT. Protein product: CSVVSNTGELFF.